A selection of T cell receptor beta chains follows, all from one sample in a study of T cell responses to AZD1222 COVID-19 vaccine. Clones were sequenced by immunoSEQ multiplex PCR, and TCRdb holds only the in-frame ones, with some missing. This table holds some 110,000 clones, more than 80% found once. Specimen: peripheral blood, collected 28 days after the second AZD1222 dose. The receptor set was obtained from an adult who received the AZD1222 COVID-19 vaccine. Each CDR3 is given with its conserved first and last residue. D genes are given only for firm matches. A clone size is listed for some rows: how often the clone was seen (once, few, many), or a class if it is expanded.

V: TRBV19
size: NA
J: TRBJ1-5
D: NA
CDR3: CASSRPDQPQHF
DNA: TGTGCCAGTAGTCGACCAGATCAGCCCCAGCATTTT

V: TRBV6-5
size: few
J: TRBJ1-1
D: TRBD1
CDR3: CASSSTGQGVAFF
DNA: TGTGCCAGCAGCTCTACCGGACAGGGGGTTGCTTTCTTT

V: TRBV7-6
size: NA
J: TRBJ2-1
D: TRBD2
CDR3: CASSSDSGGFNEQFF
DNA: TGTGCCAGCAGCTCAGACAGCGGGGGGTTTAATGAGCAGTTCTTC

V: TRBV7-6
size: NA
J: TRBJ1-6
D: NA
CDR3: CASSLLGANSPLHF
DNA: TGTGCCAGCAGCTTACTGGGGGCGAATTCACCCCTCCACTTT

V: TRBV3-1/TRBV3-2
size: NA
J: TRBJ1-4
D: NA
CDR3: CASSRRDEEKLFF
DNA: TGTGCCAGCAGCCGCCGGGACGAGGAAAAACTGTTTTTT

V: TRBV4-1
size: NA
J: TRBJ1-2
D: NA
CDR3: CASSQDKDSQGSLLNGYTF
DNA: TGCGCCAGCAGCCAAGACAAGGACTCGCAGGGTTCCCTACTTAATGGCTACACCTTC

V: TRBV6-6
size: NA
J: TRBJ2-1
D: NA
CDR3: CASSEGKQFF
DNA: TGTGCCAGCTCCGAGGGCAAGCAGTTCTTC

V: TRBV12-3/TRBV12-4
size: NA
J: TRBJ2-7
D: NA
CDR3: CASSLRLGEQYF
DNA: TGTGCCAGCAGTTTGAGGCTAGGCGAGCAGTACTTC

V: TRBV2
size: NA
J: TRBJ2-7
D: NA
CDR3: CASSETQGIEQYF
DNA: TGTGCCAGCAGTGAAACCCAGGGAATAGAGCAGTACTTC

V: TRBV6-2/TRBV6-3
size: NA
J: TRBJ2-4
D: TRBD1
CDR3: CASSYAGGLKNIQYF
DNA: TGTGCCAGCAGTTACGCAGGGGGCCTAAAAAACATTCAGTACTTC

V: TRBV9
size: once
J: TRBJ2-7
D: NA
CDR3: CASSVRAGSYEQYF
DNA: TGTGCCAGCAGCGTGCGGGCCGGGTCCTACGAGCAGTACTTC

V: TRBV29-1
size: NA
J: TRBJ1-5
D: NA
CDR3: CSVSDGNQPQHF
DNA: TGCAGCGTCTCCGACGGGAATCAGCCCCAGCATTTT

V: TRBV10-3
size: NA
J: TRBJ1-1
D: NA
CDR3: CAISVEGQTEAFF
DNA: TGTGCCATCAGTGTGGAGGGCCAGACTGAAGCTTTCTTT

V: TRBV25-1
size: NA
J: TRBJ2-7
D: NA
CDR3: CASSDPSEQYF
DNA: TGTGCCAGCAGTGACCCCTCCGAGCAGTACTTC

V: TRBV21-1
size: once
J: TRBJ1-2
D: NA
CDR3: CARSVGGTGGTSGYTF
DNA: TGTGCCAGATCCGTGGGGGGAACAGGGGGAACGAGCGGCTACACCTTC

V: TRBV19
size: once
J: TRBJ2-7
D: NA
CDR3: CASIGFKDEQYF
DNA: TGTGCCAGTATTGGCTTTAAGGACGAGCAGTACTTC

V: TRBV5-1
size: NA
J: TRBJ2-2
D: TRBD2
CDR3: CASSERARGENTGELFF
DNA: TGCGCCAGCAGCGAACGGGCGCGGGGGGAGAACACCGGGGAGCTGTTTTTT

V: TRBV7-6
size: NA
J: TRBJ2-5
D: NA
CDR3: CASSSKETQYF
DNA: TGTGCCAGCAGCTCGAAAGAGACCCAGTACTTC

V: TRBV18
size: NA
J: TRBJ2-7
D: TRBD1
CDR3: CASSPRSGTGGGEQYF
DNA: TGTGCCAGCTCACCAAGGTCCGGGACAGGGGGCGGCGAGCAGTACTTC

V: TRBV11-2
size: NA
J: TRBJ2-5
D: TRBD2
CDR3: CASSSRGSGGDWETQYF
DNA: TGTGCCAGCAGCTCCCGTGGTAGCGGGGGGGACTGGGAGACCCAGTACTTC

V: TRBV5-4
size: NA
J: TRBJ2-3
D: TRBD2
CDR3: CASSLGGSSGVGADTQYF
DNA: TGTGCCAGCAGCTTGGGGGGGTCTAGCGGGGTTGGTGCAGATACGCAGTATTTT

V: TRBV4-1
size: NA
J: TRBJ1-5
D: TRBD1
CDR3: CASSPHRGQEVQPQHF
DNA: TGCGCCAGCAGCCCGCACAGGGGGCAAGAGGTTCAGCCCCAGCATTTT

V: TRBV29-1
size: NA
J: TRBJ1-2
D: NA
CDR3: CSALGQPSNYGYTF
DNA: TGCAGCGCCCTCGGACAGCCTTCTAACTATGGCTACACCTTC

V: TRBV4-3
size: NA
J: TRBJ2-1
D: NA
CDR3: CASSQGLTGDNEQFF
DNA: TGCGCCAGCAGCCAAGGACTAACGGGGGACAATGAGCAGTTCTTC

V: TRBV5-6
size: NA
J: TRBJ1-5
D: NA
CDR3: CASSLVQGDQPQHF
DNA: TGTGCCAGCAGCTTGGTCCAGGGCGATCAGCCCCAGCATTTT

V: TRBV19
size: NA
J: TRBJ2-3
D: NA
CDR3: CASKGASSTDTQYF
DNA: TGTGCCAGTAAAGGCGCTAGTAGCACAGATACGCAGTATTTT

V: TRBV27
size: NA
J: TRBJ1-5
D: TRBD1
CDR3: CASSLDRGSNQPQHF
DNA: TGTGCCAGCAGTTTGGACAGGGGTAGCAATCAGCCCCAGCATTTT

V: TRBV19
size: NA
J: TRBJ2-1
D: NA
CDR3: CASSMKDLTYNEQFF
DNA: TGTGCCAGTAGTATGAAGGACTTAACCTACAATGAGCAGTTCTTC

V: TRBV7-2
size: NA
J: TRBJ1-4
D: NA
CDR3: CASSLTRDKNEKLFF
DNA: TGTGCCAGCAGCTTGACCCGGGACAAAAATGAAAAACTGTTTTTT

V: TRBV4-1
size: NA
J: TRBJ2-7
D: NA
CDR3: CASSQDLGYYEQYF
DNA: TGCGCCAGCAGCCAAGATCTTGGATACTACGAGCAGTACTTC

V: TRBV5-8
size: NA
J: TRBJ2-3
D: TRBD1
CDR3: CASSPWDSRSTDTQYF
DNA: TGTGCCAGCAGCCCCTGGGACAGCAGAAGCACAGATACGCAGTATTTT

V: TRBV4-3
size: NA
J: TRBJ2-2
D: TRBD2
CDR3: CASSPGGLGTGELFF
DNA: TGCGCCAGCAGTCCGGGAGGGTTAGGGACCGGGGAGCTGTTTTTT

V: TRBV6-4
size: NA
J: TRBJ1-2
D: NA
CDR3: CAIYPTGPYGYTF
DNA: TGTGCCATCTACCCGACGGGCCCGTATGGCTACACCTTC

V: TRBV19
size: NA
J: TRBJ1-2
D: NA
CDR3: CASSMKGYGYTF
DNA: TGTGCCAGTAGTATGAAAGGGTATGGCTACACCTTC

V: TRBV9
size: NA
J: TRBJ1-1
D: NA
CDR3: CASSKVGYTEAFF
DNA: TGTGCCAGCAGCAAGGTGGGGTACACTGAAGCTTTCTTT

V: TRBV9
size: NA
J: TRBJ2-2
D: TRBD2
CDR3: CASSVGTSGTGELFF
DNA: TGTGCCAGCAGCGTCGGGACTAGCGGGACCGGGGAGCTGTTTTTT

V: TRBV19
size: NA
J: TRBJ1-5
D: NA
CDR3: CASSHGGSQYNQPQHF
DNA: TGTGCCAGTAGTCATGGGGGCAGCCAATACAATCAGCCCCAGCATTTT

V: TRBV18
size: NA
J: TRBJ1-4
D: NA
CDR3: CASSPGAESEKLFF
DNA: TGTGCCAGCTCCCCAGGGGCGGAGAGTGAAAAACTGTTTTTT

V: TRBV30
size: NA
J: TRBJ1-2
D: NA
CDR3: CAWSVSDYGYTF
DNA: TGTGCCTGGAGTGTGTCTGACTATGGCTACACCTTC

V: TRBV9
size: NA
J: TRBJ2-5
D: NA
CDR3: CASSVPPEGDQYF
DNA: TGTGCCAGCAGCGTCCCTCCCGAGGGAGACCAGTACTTC

V: TRBV2
size: NA
J: TRBJ2-3
D: TRBD2
CDR3: CASSTASGATDTQYF
DNA: TGTGCCAGCAGTACAGCTAGCGGCGCCACAGATACGCAGTATTTT

V: TRBV2
size: NA
J: TRBJ1-6
D: NA
CDR3: CASSANSPLHF
DNA: TGTGCCAGCAGCGCCAATTCACCCCTCCACTTT

V: TRBV6-5
size: once
J: TRBJ2-3
D: NA
CDR3: CASSPPGIPRDTQYF
DNA: TGTGCCAGCAGCCCGCCCGGGATTCCCCGAGATACGCAGTATTTT

V: TRBV18
size: few
J: TRBJ2-3
D: NA
CDR3: CASSPPNRTSTDTQYF
DNA: TGTGCCAGCTCACCACCGAACAGAACTAGCACAGATACGCAGTATTTT

V: TRBV10-1
size: NA
J: TRBJ2-4
D: NA
CDR3: CASSEKGTLAKNIQYF
DNA: TGCGCCAGCAGTGAGAAAGGGACTCTAGCCAAAAACATTCAGTACTTC

V: TRBV5-1
size: few
J: TRBJ1-2
D: TRBD1
CDR3: CASSLGRGDGYTF
DNA: TGCGCCAGCAGCTTGGGCAGGGGGGATGGCTACACCTTC

V: TRBV5-1
size: NA
J: TRBJ1-4
D: TRBD1
CDR3: CASSGTGPPNEKLFF
DNA: TGCGCCAGCAGCGGGACAGGGCCCCCCAATGAAAAACTGTTTTTT

V: TRBV5-5
size: NA
J: TRBJ2-7
D: NA
CDR3: CASSLSFQGRDEQYF
DNA: TGTGCCAGCAGCTTGTCATTTCAGGGGCGGGATGAGCAGTACTTC

V: TRBV18
size: NA
J: TRBJ1-4
D: TRBD1
CDR3: CASSLQGATGSNEKLFF
DNA: TGTGCCAGCTCACTACAGGGGGCCACCGGTTCTAATGAAAAACTGTTTTTT

V: TRBV2
size: NA
J: TRBJ2-1
D: TRBD1
CDR3: CASTPVRDRGYNEQFF
DNA: TGTGCCAGTACCCCTGTTCGAGACAGGGGCTACAATGAGCAGTTCTTC

V: TRBV7-9
size: NA
J: TRBJ2-1
D: TRBD2
CDR3: CASSLAPGLAASYNEQFF
DNA: TGTGCCAGCAGCTTAGCCCCGGGACTAGCGGCCTCCTACAATGAGCAGTTCTTC